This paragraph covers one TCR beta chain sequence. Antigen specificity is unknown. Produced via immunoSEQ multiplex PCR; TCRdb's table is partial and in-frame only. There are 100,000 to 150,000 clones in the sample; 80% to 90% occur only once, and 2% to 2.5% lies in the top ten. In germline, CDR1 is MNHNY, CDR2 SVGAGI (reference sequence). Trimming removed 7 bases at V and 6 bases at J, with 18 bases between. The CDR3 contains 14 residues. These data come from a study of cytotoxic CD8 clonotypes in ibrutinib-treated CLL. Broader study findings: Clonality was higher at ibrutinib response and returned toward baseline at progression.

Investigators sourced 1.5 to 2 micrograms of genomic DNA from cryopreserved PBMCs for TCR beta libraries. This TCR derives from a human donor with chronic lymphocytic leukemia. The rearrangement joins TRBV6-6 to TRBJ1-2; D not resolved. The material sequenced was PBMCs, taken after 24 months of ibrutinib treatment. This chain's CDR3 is CASTNLYGTDGYTF. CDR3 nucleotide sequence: TGTGCCAGCACCAACTTATACGGCACAGATGGCTACACCTTC.